The 11 T cell receptor beta chains below all came from one sample that was sequenced in a study of blood T cell repertoires in COVID-19. Clones were read by immunoSEQ multiplex PCR, and TCRdb kept only the in-frame ones, dropping some. The sample gives approximately 240,000 clones, approximately 79% of which show up once; 4% to 6% is in the top ten. Sequenced: peripheral blood. The receptors shown here come from a woman of 80 years or more with active or convalescent COVID-19.

J is TRBJ1-5 and V is TRBV18, with D tentatively TRBD1 (5 bases). The CDR3 is 15 residues long. V was clipped by 3 bases and J by 6 bases, with 15 bases between them. Germline CDR1 is KGHSH and CDR2 is LQKENI. CDR3 nucleotide sequence: TGTGCCAGCTCACCCCGGGGTGGGGGGACTCAGCCCCAGCATTTT. The encoded protein is CASSPRGGGTQPQHF.

V and J are TRBV30 and TRBJ1-2, with 8 bases matching TRBD1. Germline V gene sequence: CDR1 GTSNPN, CDR2 SVGIG (reference sequence). The CDR3 is 13 residues long. Trimming took 1 base from V and 7 from J; bases not matched to a gene: 5. Here the CDR3 reads CAWSGGRGRGYTF. The DNA for the CDR3 is TGTGCCTGGAGTGGAGGCAGGGGGCGTGGCTACACCTTC.

The chain carries TRBV21-1 and TRBJ1-5; TRBD1 is the table's D call and was not checked against the DNA. TRBV21-1 is described as a pseudogene. The CDR3 has 18 residues. The CDR3 DNA follows: TGTGCCAGCAGCAAAAGGGCAGGACAGGATATTAGCAATCAGCCCCAGCATTTT. This gives the protein CASSKRAGQDISNQPQHF.

The V and J genes are TRBV5-1 and TRBJ2-1; 9 bases are shared with TRBD1. V lost 3 bases, J lost 4 bases, and 5 bases stayed unmatched. This CDR3 comprises 15 residues. The germline CDR1 and CDR2 sequences are SGHRS and YFSETQ. The CDR3 sequence is CASSSGTGNYNEQFF. The CDR3 bases are TGCGCCAGCAGCTCCGGGACAGGGAATTACAATGAGCAGTTCTTC.

The genes are TRBV7-2 and TRBJ2-3; 8 nucleotides align to TRBD2. This CDR3 has 14 residues. Germline CDR1 is SGHTA and CDR2 is FQGNSA. The junction had 4 bases not matched to a gene; V was cut back by 4 bases and J by 4 bases. The CDR3 reads CASSSGLAADTQYF. CDR3 nucleotides: TGTGCCAGCAGCTCCGGACTAGCTGCAGATACGCAGTATTTT.

This clone was counted between two and nine times. The junction and the germline gene differ at one end; a read error may be behind it. The gene calls are TRBV4-2 and TRBJ1-6, with 8 bases identical to TRBD1. CDR3 length: 16 amino acids. CDR1 is LGHNA, CDR2 YNFKEQ, per germline. CDR3 in DNA: TGTGCCAGCAGCGTCGACAGGGGTTCCTTTAATTCACCCCTCCACTTT. Encoded protein: CASSVDRGSFNSPLHF.

This clone came up once. The chain links TRBV28 to TRBJ1-2, with a possible D match to TRBD1 (6 bases). Germline V gives CDR1 MDHEN, CDR2 SYDVKM. Trimming removed 4 bases from V and 7 bases from J, with 16 bases in between. The CDR3 has 14 amino acids. The CDR3 spells CASSSRQVPSGYTF. The CDR3 DNA sequence: TGTGCCAGCAGTTCCCGACAGGTTCCTTCTGGCTACACCTTC.

This clone has more than one count but fewer than ten. This rearrangement joins TRBV7-8 to TRBJ2-7; 9 bases agree with TRBD1. Germline V gene sequence: CDR1 SGHVS, CDR2 FQNEAQ. The CDR3 loop spans 18 amino acids. V dropped 1 base and J dropped 3; count of bases not matched to a gene: 13. CDR3 loop: CASSLVLTGGQGFYEQYF. The CDR3 bases are TGTGCCAGCAGCTTAGTATTAACGGGAGGACAGGGGTTCTACGAGCAGTACTTC. The whole variable domain, remainder taken from reference TRBV7-8 and TRBJ2-7, is GAGVSQSPRYKVAKRGQDVALRCDPISGHVSLFWYQQALGQGPEFLTYFQNEAQLDKSGLPSDRFFAERPEGSVSTLKIQRTQQEDSAVYLCASSLVLTGGQGFYEQYFGPGTRLTVT.

The gene calls are TRBV15 and TRBJ1-2; 9 bases fit TRBD1. Trimming cost V 7 bases and J 4 bases; bases outside gene matches: 4. CDR1 and CDR2 (germline): LNHNV, YYDKDF (reference sequence). The CDR3 has 13 residues. CDR3 region: CATKGQGFYGYTF. For the CDR3, the DNA is TGTGCCACCAAGGGACAGGGATTCTATGGCTACACCTTC.

This clone was counted between two and nine times. The V call is TRBV7-9, the J call TRBJ1-2; possible D gene TRBD1, 6 bases. CDR3 size: 16 residues. The germline V gene has CDR1 SEHNR and CDR2 FQNEAQ (reference sequence). The V end was cut by 4 bases, the J end by 5 bases, with 20 bases between. Written as DNA, the CDR3 is TGTGCCAGCAGCTCCCTCCTGGGGGGGGCCCTATATGGCTACACCTTC. It specifies CASSSLLGGALYGYTF. Together with reference TRBV7-9 and TRBJ1-2, the CDR3 gives the full variable domain: DTGVSQNPRHKITKRGQNVTFRCDPISEHNRLYWYRQTLGQGPEFLTYFQNEAQLEKSRLLSDRFSAERPKGSFSTLEIQRTEQGDSAMYLCASSSLLGGALYGYTFGSGTRLTVV.

The genes are TRBV29-1 and TRBJ1-2; 7 bases are a match to TRBD1. Germline lookup yields CDR1 SQVTM and CDR2 ANQGSEA. The CDR3 totals 14 residues. V dropped 5 bases and J dropped 4; count of bases not matched to a gene: 10. The CDR3 sequence is CSVLNTGVFYGYTF. CDR3 nucleotides: TGCAGCGTTCTAAATACAGGGGTTTTCTATGGCTACACCTTC.